Below are 22 T cell receptor beta chains sequenced from a single sample in a study of blood T cell repertoires in COVID-19. The method was immunoSEQ multiplex PCR; TCRdb's version includes in-frame clones alone and lacks a portion of them. Counted here are over 200,000 clones, about 85% occurring once; the ten biggest clones make up more than 10%. The sequenced sample was PBMCs or T cells enriched from blood (not recorded which). Every receptor here comes from a man aged 25-40 years who had recovered from COVID-19.

The chain employs TRBV24-1 and TRBJ2-7, with D possibly TRBD1 on 5 matching bases. Germline V gene lookup returns CDR1 KGHDR and CDR2 SFDVKD. The CDR3 is 13 residues long. The ends were cut back, 2 bases at V and 3 bases at J, with 7 bases in the middle. The CDR3 sequence: CATSDSQGYEQYF. The CDR3 nucleotides are TGTGCCACCAGTGATTCCCAGGGCTACGAGCAGTACTTC.

The chain is built from TRBV7-2 and TRBJ1-6; possibly TRBD1 for D (5 bases). Per the germline V gene, CDR1 is SGHTA and CDR2 is FQGNSA. V lost 1 base, J lost 10 bases, and 14 bases lay in between. The CDR3 spans 15 residues. The CDR3 coding sequence is TGTGCCAGCAGCTTAGATCGTGGCGGGGACTCACCCCTCCACTTT. It is translated as CASSLDRGGDSPLHF.

The chain employs TRBV12-3 or TRBV12-4 and TRBJ1-2; the D gene is possibly TRBD1 (6 bases). V was pared by 3 bases and J by 5 bases, with 10 bases between. This CDR3 comprises 13 residues. DNA of the CDR3: TGTGCCAGCAGTTTCCGACAGGAGTATGGCTACACCTTC. This encodes CASSFRQEYGYTF.

This chain uses TRBV7-2 with TRBJ2-3; D possibly corresponds to TRBD1 (6 bases). The germline V gene encodes CDR1 SGHTA and CDR2 FQGNSA. The CDR3 is made up of 17 amino acids. Deletions cut 1 base from V and 5 bases from J, with 19 bases between. CDR3 region: CASSLGPRGRLGDTQYF. The CDR3 coding sequence is TGTGCCAGCAGCTTAGGCCCCAGGGGAAGGCTAGGAGATACGCAGTATTTT.

The chain links TRBV6-5 to TRBJ1-6; D is ambiguous. Germline V gives CDR1 MNHEY, CDR2 SVGAGI. With 8 bases removed from V and 6 bases from J, the gap between germline ends came to 14 bases. This CDR3 has 14 amino acids. The CDR3, as DNA: TGTGCCAGCGGAGGCCTAGAGTTTAATTCACCCCTCCACTTT. Encoded protein: CASGGLEFNSPLHF.

The chain is built from TRBV6-2 or TRBV6-3 and TRBJ2-1; D perhaps matches TRBD2 (5 bases). Trimming shortened V by 2 bases and J by 8 bases, and 22 bases separated the two germline ends. CDR1 and CDR2 (germline): MNHEY, SVGEGT. The CDR3 spans 17 residues. The CDR3 here is CASSYPIGIPGVHEQFF. The CDR3 DNA follows: TGTGCCAGCAGTTACCCCATAGGTATACCCGGGGTACATGAGCAGTTCTTC.

This rearrangement joins TRBV7-9 to TRBJ1-4; no clear D. Deletions cut 1 base from V and 14 bases from J, with 14 bases between. This CDR3 contains 13 residues. CDR1 and CDR2 (germline): SEHNR, FQNEAQ (reference sequence). CDR3 loop: CASSLEQRTTLFF. CDR3 bases: TGTGCCAGCAGCTTAGAGCAGAGGACTACTCTGTTTTTT.

The chain joins TRBV6-5 to TRBJ1-1; maybe TRBD1 (6 bases). The CDR3 length is 14 residues. Per germline, CDR1 MNHEY and CDR2 SVGAGI. Between the trimmed V and J ends, which lost 6 bases and 0 bases, there was a span of 11 bases. CDR3 protein: CASRKGDMNTEAFF. CDR3 DNA: TGTGCCAGCAGAAAAGGGGACATGAACACTGAAGCTTTCTTT.

This clone was picked up one time. The gene calls are TRBV6-5 and TRBJ1-6; maybe TRBD1 (6 bases). Trimming took 0 bases from V and 9 from J, leaving 9 bases between them. The CDR3 length is 14 residues. CDR1 MNHEY and CDR2 SVGAGI come from the germline V gene. DNA for the CDR3: TGTGCCAGCAGTTACTCGGGACATTCTTCACCCCTCCACTTT. Protein: CASSYSGHSSPLHF.

This chain uses TRBV5-1 with TRBJ1-1, with D possibly matching TRBD1 (5 bases). Trimming pared 6 bases from V and 4 bases from J, leaving 19 bases between. Germline lookup yields CDR1 SGHRS and CDR2 YFSETQ. The CDR3 extends over 15 amino acids. The chain's CDR3 is CASTMGPTATTEAFF. The CDR3 coding sequence is TGCGCCAGCACTATGGGGCCGACGGCTACCACTGAAGCTTTCTTT.

The chain has TRBV6-5 and TRBJ1-2; 8 bases are shared with TRBD1. The trim removed 5 bases at V and 7 bases at J, leaving 3 bases unmatched. The CDR3 runs 12 residues. Germline V gene lookup returns CDR1 MNHEY and CDR2 SVGAGI. The CDR3 sequence: CASSRTGGGYTF. DNA of the CDR3: TGTGCCAGCAGTCGTACAGGGGGTGGCTACACCTTC.

The chain joins TRBV6-5 to TRBJ2-7, with D uncertain. V was clipped by 6 bases and J by 1 base, with 7 bases between them. The CDR3 is 12 residues long. CDR1 is MNHEY, CDR2 SVGAGI, per germline. CDR3 loop: CASSPTSYEQYF. The CDR3 DNA reads as TGTGCCAGCAGCCCAACATCCTACGAGCAGTACTTC.

The rearrangement joins TRBV3-1 (or the pseudogene TRBV3-2) to TRBJ2-7; the match to TRBD1 covers 8 bases. Looked up from germline, CDR1 is LGHDT and CDR2 is YNNKEL (reference sequence). The junction had 14 bases not matched to a gene; V was cut back by 4 bases and J by 3 bases. This CDR3 is built from 17 residues. The CDR3 is CASSRQGNFLIHYEQYF. The CDR3 bases are TGTGCCAGCAGCCGACAGGGGAACTTCCTCATCCACTACGAGCAGTACTTC.

This clone was picked up a small number of times. The V gene is TRBV6-2 or TRBV6-3, the J gene TRBJ2-7; D is possibly TRBD2 (5 bases). CDR3 length equals 14 residues. V was pared by 0 bases and J by 3 bases, with 9 bases between. Germline V gene sequence: CDR1 MNHEY, CDR2 SVGEGT. The DNA of the CDR3 is TGTGCCAGCAGTTACTCGGAGGTTGGCTACGAGCAGTACTTC. Translating gives CASSYSEVGYEQYF.

The V and J genes are TRBV3-1 (or the pseudogene TRBV3-2) and TRBJ1-1, with no clear D. Germline CDR1 LGHDT, CDR2 YNNKEL (reference sequence). The ends were cut back, 2 bases at V and 7 bases at J, with 11 bases in the middle. CDR3 size: 13 residues. The CDR3 sequence: CASSQTLRGEAFF. The CDR3 region has the DNA TGTGCCAGCAGCCAAACTCTCCGGGGTGAAGCTTTCTTT.

The sample holds one count of this clone. This chain joins TRBV6-5 and TRBJ1-2; 7 bases match TRBD1. This CDR3 has 15 residues. V dropped 3 bases and J dropped 5; count of bases not matched to a gene: 9. Germline V gene lookup returns CDR1 MNHEY and CDR2 SVGAGI. In nucleotides, the CDR3 is TGTGCCAGCAGTTATTTAGGGGGCGCGAGTTATGGCTACACCTTC. Translation: CASSYLGGASYGYTF.

The genes are TRBV27 and TRBJ2-4; the match to TRBD2 covers 8 bases. The trim removed 6 bases at V and 7 bases at J, leaving 8 bases unmatched. CDR3 length: 14 residues. CDR1 is MNHEY and CDR2 is SMNVEV in the germline V gene (reference sequence). The CDR3 sequence: CASSTSGSGNIQYF. The CDR3 DNA is TGTGCCAGCAGCACAAGCGGGAGTGGGAACATTCAGTACTTC.

V gene TRBV19 combines with J gene TRBJ1-2; 9 positions match TRBD1. The CDR3 is 14 amino acids. The trim removed 3 bases at V and 7 bases at J, leaving 6 bases unmatched. From germline, CDR1 is LNHDA and CDR2 SQIVND (reference sequence). The CDR3 region has the DNA TGTGCCAGTAGTATTTGGGACAGGGTTGGTGGCTACACCTTC. This translates into CASSIWDRVGGYTF.

This chain connects TRBV19 to TRBJ1-1, with 8 bases fitting TRBD1. The germline V gene has CDR1 LNHDA and CDR2 SQIVND (reference sequence). V gave up 3 bases and J gave up 7 bases; unmatched junction bases: 4. CDR3 length: 13 amino acids. The CDR3 sequence is CASSMVGTGEAFF. The CDR3 DNA is TGTGCCAGTAGTATGGTGGGGACAGGTGAAGCTTTCTTT. Using reference TRBV19 and TRBJ1-1 for the parts outside the CDR3, the full variable domain is DGGITQSPKYLFRKEGQNVTLSCEQNLNHDAMYWYRQDPGQGLRLIYYSQIVNDFQKGDIAEGYSVSREKKESFPLTVTSAQKNPTAFYLCASSMVGTGEAFFGQGTRLTVV.

The gene calls are TRBV7-8 and TRBJ2-3; 15 bases line up with TRBD2. J gave up 0 bases and V 5 bases, and 12 bases lay outside the gene matches. The CDR3 runs 20 residues. The germline gives CDR1 SGHVS, CDR2 FQNEAQ. In DNA, the CDR3 is TGTGCCAGCAGCCAGCCGGGACTAGCGGGAGGTAGGGGGAGCACAGATACGCAGTATTTT. It is translated as CASSQPGLAGGRGSTDTQYF.

J is TRBJ1-2 and V is TRBV11-3; 9 bases are a match to TRBD1. V lost 11 bases to trimming and J lost 5 bases; unmatched junction nucleotides: 12. Germline CDR1 reads SGHNT; CDR2 reads YENEEA. CDR3 length: 14 residues. The CDR3 bases are TGTGCCTCGACCCCGGGACAGGGTCAATATGGCTACACCTTC. Translated, it gives CASTPGQGQYGYTF. The full variable domain, in which reference TRBV11-3 and TRBJ1-2 provide the parts outside the CDR3, is EAGVVQSPRYKIIEKKQPVAFWCNPISGHNTLYWYLQNLGQGPELLIRYENEEAVDDSQLPKDRFSAERLKGVDSTLKIQPAELGDSAVYLCASTPGQGQYGYTFGSGTRLTVV.

J is TRBJ2-7 and V is TRBV18; the D gene is possibly TRBD2 (6 bases). V was trimmed by 3 bases and J by 2 bases, leaving 14 bases between them. Germline loops: CDR1 KGHSH, CDR2 LQKENI. CDR3 size: 15 residues. CDR3 residues: CASSPGGTGPYEQYF. CDR3 DNA sequence: TGTGCCAGCTCACCTGGCGGGACGGGACCCTACGAGCAGTACTTC.